A single sample is the source of the 13 T cell receptor beta chains below, sequenced in a study of T-cell reconstitution after alpha-beta-depleted transplantation in children. The TCRbeta library was prepared with unique molecular identifiers. One entry per CDR3 protein, called by TCRdb with MiXCR from the PCR reads. The sample has fewer than 1 million distinct CDR3 sequences; less than 20% are singletons. Specimen: PBMCs, mostly from graft donor cells, collected 360 days after TCRalphabeta/CD19-depleted stem cell transplant. Receptors originate from a male patient younger than 18 who had a stem cell transplant for acute lymphoblastic leukemia, so the T cells may come from the graft donor.

This clonotype was seen only a few times. V is TRBV2 and J is TRBJ2-7; D is unclear. The CDR3 is 12 amino acids. CDR1 is SNHLY and CDR2 is FYNNEI in the germline V gene. With 8 bases removed from V and 3 bases from J, the gap between germline ends came to 11 bases. CDR3 sequence reads: CASFSTDYEQYF. The DNA for the CDR3 is TGTGCCAGCTTTAGCACGGACTACGAGCAGTACTTC. Full variable domain (remainder filled in from reference TRBV2 and TRBJ2-7): EPEVTQTPSHQVTQMGQEVILRCVPISNHLYFYWYRQILGQKVEFLVSFYNNEISEKSEIFDDQFSVERPDGSNFTLKIRSTKLEDSAMYFCASFSTDYEQYFGPGTRLTVT.

The rearrangement joins TRBV29-1 to TRBJ2-7; D gene uncertain. Germline V lookup: CDR1 SQVTM, CDR2 ANQGSEA. The V end was cut by 7 bases, the J end by 2 bases, with 15 bases between. CDR3 size: 13 residues. The CDR3 region has the DNA TGCAGCGGAGGCGAACAGATCACCTACGAGCAGTACTTC. Translated, it gives CSGGEQITYEQYF.

The chain recombines TRBV27 with TRBJ2-3, with 12 nucleotides matching TRBD2. The V gene end was trimmed by 5 bases and the J gene end by 14 bases; junction bases not matched to a gene: 11. Germline lookup yields CDR1 MNHEY and CDR2 SMNVEV (reference sequence). The CDR3 loop spans 14 amino acids. DNA of the CDR3: TGTGCCAGCAGTGCAACCCTAGCGGGAGGGCCAGGGTATTTT. As protein: CASSATLAGGPGYF.

This chain joins TRBV27 and TRBJ2-7; D tentatively fits TRBD1 or TRBD2 (5 bases each). The CDR3 sequence is 13 residues long. V gave up 4 bases and J gave up 5 bases, with 12 bases separating them. Germline CDR1 is MNHEY and CDR2 is SMNVEV (reference sequence). CDR3 sequence reads: CASSYLGVHEQYF. CDR3 sequence (DNA): TGTGCCAGCAGTTACCTGGGGGTCCACGAGCAGTACTTC.

The chain carries TRBV20-1 and TRBJ2-1; a possible D gene is TRBD2 (6 bases). Deletions cut 6 bases from V and 0 bases from J, with 15 bases between. The CDR3 is 15 amino acids. CDR1 is DFQATT and CDR2 is SNEGSKA in the germline V gene (reference sequence). The CDR3 region has the DNA TGCAGTGCGGCGGACTACTCGAGCTCCTACAATGAGCAGTTCTTC. Its translation: CSAADYSSSYNEQFF.

The chain uses TRBV4-1 and TRBJ2-1; no clear D gene. Looked up from germline, CDR1 is MGHRA and CDR2 is YSYEKL. Trimming cost V 5 bases and J 6 bases, with 17 bases left between them. The CDR3 is 15 residues long. CDR3 in amino acids: CASSYPVAGINEQFF. The CDR3 coding sequence is TGCGCCAGCAGCTACCCAGTGGCAGGAATCAATGAGCAGTTCTTC.

This clonotype came up a few times. The gene calls are TRBV6-1 and TRBJ1-6, with D perhaps matching TRBD1 (5 bases). Trimming stripped 6 bases from V and 8 bases from J, with 17 bases between. The CDR3 runs 15 residues. Germline V gives CDR1 MNHNS, CDR2 SASEGT. CDR3 protein: CASSHLQAGDSPLHF. The CDR3 DNA is TGTGCCAGCAGCCACTTACAGGCGGGGGATTCACCCCTCCACTTT.

The rearrangement links TRBV6-1 to TRBJ2-5, with D unresolved. The germline CDR1 and CDR2 sequences are MNHNS and SASEGT. V shed 7 bases and J shed 5 bases, with 14 bases lying between them. The CDR3 has 13 amino acids. The CDR3 loop is CASKGLIQETQYF. CDR3 nucleotide sequence: TGTGCCAGCAAGGGCCTCATTCAGGAGACCCAGTACTTC.

V usage is TRBV12-3 or TRBV12-4 and J usage is TRBJ1-2; D ambiguous. V dropped 3 bases and J dropped 0 bases, with 8 bases sitting between them. The CDR3 totals 14 residues. CDR3 amino acids: CASSFGASNYGYTF. CDR3 DNA sequence: TGTGCCAGCAGTTTCGGTGCTTCTAACTATGGCTACACCTTC.

The chain joins TRBV10-3 to TRBJ1-5; tentative D call: TRBD1 (5 bases). The CDR3 runs 14 residues. Trimming took off 3 bases at V and 7 bases at J, with 13 bases between the two ends. Germline loops: CDR1 ENHRY, CDR2 SYGVKD. The CDR3 coding sequence is TGTGCCATCAGTGACCCACTCGGGGGGCAGCCCCAGCATTTT. This sequence encodes CAISDPLGGQPQHF.

The rearrangement links TRBV5-1 to TRBJ1-1, with D hard to call. CDR1 SGHRS and CDR2 YFSETQ come from the germline V gene. The CDR3 loop spans 15 amino acids. V gave up 4 bases and J gave up 0 bases, with 13 bases separating them. CDR3 nucleotide sequence: TGCGCCAGCAGCCTACAAGGACGGGTGAACACTGAAGCTTTCTTT. It encodes CASSLQGRVNTEAFF.

The rearrangement links TRBV12-3 or TRBV12-4 to TRBJ2-3; D is ambiguous. The CDR3 consists of 16 residues. Trimming stripped 4 bases from V and 1 base from J, with 15 bases between. The CDR3 region is CASSSMFRFGTDTQYF. Here the CDR3 DNA reads TGTGCCAGCAGTTCCATGTTCCGCTTCGGCACAGATACGCAGTATTTT.

This clonotype has more than one count but fewer than ten. The CDR3 DNA reads TGCAGTGCTAGAGTTTGGGGGATCACTAACTATGGCTACACCTTC. Amino acid sequence: CSARVWGITNYGYTF. The chain combines TRBV20-1 with TRBJ1-2; D might be TRBD1 (5 bases). The CDR3 runs to 15 residues. V was trimmed by 1 base and J by 0 bases, leaving 12 bases between them. Germline V gene data show CDR1 as DFQATT and CDR2 as SNEGSKA (reference sequence).